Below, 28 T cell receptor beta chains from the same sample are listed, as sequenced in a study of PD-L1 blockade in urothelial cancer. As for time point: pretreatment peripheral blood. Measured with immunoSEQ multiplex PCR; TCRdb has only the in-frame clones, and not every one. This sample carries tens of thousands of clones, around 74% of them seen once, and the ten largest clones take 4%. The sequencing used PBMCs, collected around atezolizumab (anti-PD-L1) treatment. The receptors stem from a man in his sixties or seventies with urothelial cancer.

The CDR3 coding sequence is TGTGCCTGGAGTGTGTCCGGGAGGGATAGCAATCAGCCCCAGCATTTT. Translation: CAWSVSGRDSNQPQHF. The chain couples TRBV30 to TRBJ1-5; D ambiguous. The V gene's germline CDR1 is GTSNPN and CDR2 SVGIG (reference sequence). Deletions cut 0 bases from V and 0 bases from J, with 12 bases between. The CDR3 runs 16 residues.

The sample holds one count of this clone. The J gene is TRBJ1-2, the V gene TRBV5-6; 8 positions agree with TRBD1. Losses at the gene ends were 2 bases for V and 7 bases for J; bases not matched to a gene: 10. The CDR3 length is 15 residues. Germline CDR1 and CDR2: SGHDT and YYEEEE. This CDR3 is CASSFGQGRLGGYTF. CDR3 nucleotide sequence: TGTGCCAGCAGCTTTGGACAGGGAAGATTAGGTGGCTACACCTTC. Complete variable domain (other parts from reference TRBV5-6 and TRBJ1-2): DAGVTQSPTHLIKTRGQQVTLRCSPKSGHDTVSWYQQALGQGPQFIFQYYEEEERQRGNFPDRFSGHQFPNYSSELNVNALLLGDSALYLCASSFGQGRLGGYTFGSGTRLTVV.

The CDR3 region has the DNA TGTGCCAGCAGTTTATCCAAGACTAGAGAAGAGACCCAGTACTTC. Translation: CASSLSKTREETQYF. The rearrangement joins TRBV28 to TRBJ2-5; D possibly corresponds to TRBD2 (6 bases). Germline CDR1 MDHEN, CDR2 SYDVKM. V was trimmed by 1 base and J by 3 bases, leaving 12 bases between them. The CDR3 sequence is 15 residues long.

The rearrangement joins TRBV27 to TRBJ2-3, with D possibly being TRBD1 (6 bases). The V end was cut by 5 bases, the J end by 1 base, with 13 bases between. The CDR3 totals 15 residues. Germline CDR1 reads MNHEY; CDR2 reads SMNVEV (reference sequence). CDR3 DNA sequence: TGTGCCAGCAGTGTACCGGGACACTGCACAGATACGCAGTATTTT. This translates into CASSVPGHCTDTQYF.

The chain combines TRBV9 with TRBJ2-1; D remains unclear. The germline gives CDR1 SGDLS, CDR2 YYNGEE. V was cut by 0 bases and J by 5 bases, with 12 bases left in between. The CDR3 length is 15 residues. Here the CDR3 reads CASSVAVSGHNEQFF. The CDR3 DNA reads TGTGCCAGCAGCGTAGCTGTCTCAGGCCACAATGAGCAGTTCTTC.

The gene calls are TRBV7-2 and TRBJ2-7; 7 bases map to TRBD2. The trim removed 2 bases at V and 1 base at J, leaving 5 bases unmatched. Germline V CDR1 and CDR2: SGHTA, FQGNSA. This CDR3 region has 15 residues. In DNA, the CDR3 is TGTGCCAGCAGCTTATCTAGCGGCCTTTCCTACGAGCAGTACTTC. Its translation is CASSLSSGLSYEQYF.

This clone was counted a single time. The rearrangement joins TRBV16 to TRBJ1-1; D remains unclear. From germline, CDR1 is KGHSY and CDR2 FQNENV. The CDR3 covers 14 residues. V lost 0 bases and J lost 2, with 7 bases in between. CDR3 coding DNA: TGTGCCAGCAGCCAATCAAACCTAAACACTGAAGCTTTCTTT. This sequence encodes CASSQSNLNTEAFF.

This chain's CDR3 is CASSQVGQDSYTF. CDR3 sequence (DNA): TGTGCCAGCAGCCAAGTTGGGCAGGATAGCTACACCTTC. The rearrangement uses TRBV4-2 and TRBJ1-2; D unclear. The CDR3 contains 13 residues. Germline loops: CDR1 LGHNA, CDR2 YNFKEQ. V lost 1 base and J 9 bases, leaving 12 bases between the germline ends.

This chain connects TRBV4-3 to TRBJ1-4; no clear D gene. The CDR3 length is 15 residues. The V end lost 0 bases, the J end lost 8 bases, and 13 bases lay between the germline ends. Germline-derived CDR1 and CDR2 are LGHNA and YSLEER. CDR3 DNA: TGCGCCAGCAGCCAAGATTGGTTATCCGGGGAAAAACTGTTTTTT. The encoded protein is CASSQDWLSGEKLFF.

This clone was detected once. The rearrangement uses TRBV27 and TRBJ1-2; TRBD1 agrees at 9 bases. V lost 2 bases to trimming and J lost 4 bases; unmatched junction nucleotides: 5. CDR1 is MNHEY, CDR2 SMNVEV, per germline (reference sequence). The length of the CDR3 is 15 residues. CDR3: CASSLKGQGLYGYTF. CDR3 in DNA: TGTGCCAGCAGTTTAAAGGGACAGGGCCTCTATGGCTACACCTTC.

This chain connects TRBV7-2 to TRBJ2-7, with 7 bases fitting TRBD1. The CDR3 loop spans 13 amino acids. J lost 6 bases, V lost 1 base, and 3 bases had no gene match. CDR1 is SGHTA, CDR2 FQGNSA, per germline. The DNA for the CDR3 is TGTGCCAGCAGCTTAGTAACAGGGGCCGAGCAGTACTTC. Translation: CASSLVTGAEQYF.

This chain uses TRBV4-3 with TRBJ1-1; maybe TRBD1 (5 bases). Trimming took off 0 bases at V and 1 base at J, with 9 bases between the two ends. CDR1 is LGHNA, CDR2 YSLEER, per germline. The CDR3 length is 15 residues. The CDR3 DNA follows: TGCGCCAGCAGCCAAGATCAGGGTACGAACACTGAAGCTTTCTTT. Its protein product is CASSQDQGTNTEAFF.

The CDR3 DNA is TGCAGCGTTGAACACAGGGGGCAAGAGACCCAGTACTTC. Translated, it gives CSVEHRGQETQYF. This rearrangement joins TRBV29-1 to TRBJ2-5; 8 bases are shared with TRBD1. CDR1 is SQVTM, CDR2 ANQGSEA, per germline. With 2 bases clipped from V and 2 bases from J, the junction kept 1 base outside the gene matches. This CDR3 comprises 13 residues.

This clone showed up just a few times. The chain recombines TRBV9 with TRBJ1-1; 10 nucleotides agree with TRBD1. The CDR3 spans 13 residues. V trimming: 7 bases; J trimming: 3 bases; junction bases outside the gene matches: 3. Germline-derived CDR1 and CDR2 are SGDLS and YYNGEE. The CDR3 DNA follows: TGTGCCAGCGGACAGGGGGATGACACTGAAGCTTTCTTT. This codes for CASGQGDDTEAFF.

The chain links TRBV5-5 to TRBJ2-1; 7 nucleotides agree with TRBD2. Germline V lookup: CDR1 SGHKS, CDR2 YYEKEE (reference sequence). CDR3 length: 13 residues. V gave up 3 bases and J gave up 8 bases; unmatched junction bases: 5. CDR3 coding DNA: TGTGCCAGCAGCTCCTGGGGGGGGGATGAGCAGTTCTTC. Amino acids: CASSSWGGDEQFF.

CDR3 protein: CASSVGRQRNEKLFF. The CDR3 DNA follows: TGTGCCAGCAGCGTAGGCCGACAGCGAAATGAAAAACTGTTTTTT. This sequence joins TRBV9 and TRBJ1-4, with TRBD1 as a possible D gene (5 bases). This CDR3 contains 15 residues. Germline CDR1 reads SGDLS; CDR2 reads YYNGEE. Trimming cost V 0 bases and J 5 bases, with 11 bases left between them.

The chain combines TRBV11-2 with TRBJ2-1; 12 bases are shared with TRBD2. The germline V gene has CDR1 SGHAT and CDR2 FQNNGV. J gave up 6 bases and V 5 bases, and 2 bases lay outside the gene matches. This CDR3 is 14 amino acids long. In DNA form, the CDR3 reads TGTGCCAGCAGCCCGACTAGCGGGGGCAATGAGCAGTTCTTC. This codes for CASSPTSGGNEQFF.

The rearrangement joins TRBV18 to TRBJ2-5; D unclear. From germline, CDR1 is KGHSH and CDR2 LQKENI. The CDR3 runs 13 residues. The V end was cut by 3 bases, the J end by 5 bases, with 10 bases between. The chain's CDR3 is CASSPRERETQYF. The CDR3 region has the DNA TGTGCCAGCTCACCTCGAGAGAGGGAGACCCAGTACTTC. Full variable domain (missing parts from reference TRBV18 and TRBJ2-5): NAGVMQNPRHLVRRRGQEARLRCSPMKGHSHVYWYRQLPEEGLKFMVYLQKENIIDESGMPKERFSAEFPKEGPSILRIQQVVRGDSAAYFCASSPRERETQYFGPGTRLLVL.

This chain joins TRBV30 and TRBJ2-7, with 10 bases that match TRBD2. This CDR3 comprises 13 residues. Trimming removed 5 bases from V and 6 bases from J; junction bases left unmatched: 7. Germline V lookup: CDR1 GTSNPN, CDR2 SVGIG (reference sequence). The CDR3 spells CAWGSPSGSEQYF. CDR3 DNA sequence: TGTGCCTGGGGCTCACCTAGCGGGAGCGAGCAGTACTTC.

As DNA, the CDR3 is TGTGCCAGCAGCTACGACAGGACTCATGGCTACACCTTC. Amino acid sequence: CASSYDRTHGYTF. V and J are TRBV14 and TRBJ1-2, with D perhaps TRBD1 (6 bases). This CDR3 has 13 amino acids. Deletions cut 5 bases from V and 6 bases from J, with 13 bases between. From germline, CDR1 is SGHDN and CDR2 FVKESK.

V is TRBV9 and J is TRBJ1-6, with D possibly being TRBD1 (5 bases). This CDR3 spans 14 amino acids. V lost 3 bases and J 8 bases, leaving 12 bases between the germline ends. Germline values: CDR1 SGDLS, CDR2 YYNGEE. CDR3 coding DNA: TGTGCCAGCAGCGCAGGGACTGGGGATTCACCCCTCCACTTT. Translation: CASSAGTGDSPLHF.

Here the CDR3 reads CASSLVRGRADNTQYF. CDR3 bases: TGTGCCAGCAGCTTAGTCCGCGGGAGGGCCGATAATACGCAGTATTTT. This chain joins TRBV11-2 and TRBJ2-3, with 9 bases lining up with TRBD2. The trim removed 1 base at V and 7 bases at J, leaving 9 bases unmatched. The germline V gene has CDR1 SGHAT and CDR2 FQNNGV. There are 16 residues in the CDR3.

The CDR3 nucleotides are TGCGCCAGCAGCACTCGGACAGGGGCCCCCTACAATGAGCAGTTCTTC. Protein sequence: CASSTRTGAPYNEQFF. The chain combines TRBV5-1 with TRBJ2-1; 9 bases are shared with TRBD1. V was pared by 4 bases and J by 2 bases, with 7 bases of the junction left unmatched. The CDR3 length is 16 residues. The germline V gene encodes CDR1 SGHRS and CDR2 YFSETQ.

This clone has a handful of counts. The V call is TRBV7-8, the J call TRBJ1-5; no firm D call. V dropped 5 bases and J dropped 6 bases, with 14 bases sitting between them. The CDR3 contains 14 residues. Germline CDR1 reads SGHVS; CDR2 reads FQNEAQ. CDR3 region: CASSLTSGVQPQHF. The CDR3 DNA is TGTGCCAGCAGCCTCACCTCCGGAGTTCAGCCCCAGCATTTT. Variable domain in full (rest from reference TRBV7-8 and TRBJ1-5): GAGVSQSPRYKVAKRGQDVALRCDPISGHVSLFWYQQALGQGPEFLTYFQNEAQLDKSGLPSDRFFAERPEGSVSTLKIQRTQQEDSAVYLCASSLTSGVQPQHFGDGTRLSIL.

DNA for the CDR3: TGTGCCAGCAGCTTGGGTCCGGCTAGCGGAAACACCGGGGAGCTGTTTTTT. This encodes CASSLGPASGNTGELFF. The chain has TRBV5-4 and TRBJ2-2; the match to TRBD2 covers 7 bases. Germline lookup yields CDR1 SGHNT and CDR2 YYREEE (reference sequence). CDR3 size: 17 residues. With V trimmed by 0 bases and J by 2 bases, 7 bases remained unmatched. The full variable domain, completed using reference TRBV5-4 and TRBJ2-2, is ETGVTQSPTHLIKTRGQQVTLRCSSQSGHNTVSWYQQALGQGPQFIFQYYREEENGRGNFPPRFSGLQFPNYSSELNVNALELDDSALYLCASSLGPASGNTGELFFGEGSRLTVL.

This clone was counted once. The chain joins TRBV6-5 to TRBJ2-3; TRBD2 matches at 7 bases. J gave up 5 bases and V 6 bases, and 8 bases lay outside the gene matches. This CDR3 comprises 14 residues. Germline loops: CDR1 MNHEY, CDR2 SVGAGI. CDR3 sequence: CASRLGIAGDTQYF. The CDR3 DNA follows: TGTGCCAGCAGACTTGGGATAGCGGGAGATACGCAGTATTTT.

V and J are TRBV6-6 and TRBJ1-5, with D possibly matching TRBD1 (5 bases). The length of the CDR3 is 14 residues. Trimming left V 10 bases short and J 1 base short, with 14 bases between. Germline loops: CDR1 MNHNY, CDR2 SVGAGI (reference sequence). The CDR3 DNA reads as TGTGCCATTCGGGGGGTAGGCAGCAATCAGCCCCAGCATTTT. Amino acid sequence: CAIRGVGSNQPQHF.

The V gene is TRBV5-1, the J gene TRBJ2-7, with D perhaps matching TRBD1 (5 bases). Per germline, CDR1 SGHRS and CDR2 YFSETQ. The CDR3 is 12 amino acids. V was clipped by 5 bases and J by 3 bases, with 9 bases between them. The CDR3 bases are TGCGCCAGCAGACAGGATTTCTACGAGCAGTACTTC. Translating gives CASRQDFYEQYF.